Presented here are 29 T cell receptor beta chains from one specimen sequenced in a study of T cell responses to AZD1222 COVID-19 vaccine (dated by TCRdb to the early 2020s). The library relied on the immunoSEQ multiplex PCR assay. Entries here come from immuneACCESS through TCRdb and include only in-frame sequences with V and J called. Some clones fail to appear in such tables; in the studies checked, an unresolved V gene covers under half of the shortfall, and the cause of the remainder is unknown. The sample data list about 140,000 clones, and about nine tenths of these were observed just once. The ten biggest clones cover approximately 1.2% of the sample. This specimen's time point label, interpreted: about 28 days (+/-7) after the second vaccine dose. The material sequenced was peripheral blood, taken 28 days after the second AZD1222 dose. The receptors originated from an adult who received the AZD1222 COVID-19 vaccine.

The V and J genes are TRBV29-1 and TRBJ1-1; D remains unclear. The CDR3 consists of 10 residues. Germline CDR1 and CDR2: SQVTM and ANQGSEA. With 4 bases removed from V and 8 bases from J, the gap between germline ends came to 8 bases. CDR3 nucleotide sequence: TGCAGCGTTGTGGATTACGAAGCTTTCTTT. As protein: CSVVDYEAFF.

CDR3 in DNA: TGCGCCAGCAGTACCCCCCTTCAGGAGACCCAGTACTTC. Protein sequence: CASSTPLQETQYF. The rearrangement uses TRBV5-1 and TRBJ2-5, with unresolved D. In germline, CDR1 is SGHRS, CDR2 YFSETQ. The CDR3 consists of 13 residues. The germline V and J ends were trimmed by 5 bases and 5 bases, with 13 bases remaining between them.

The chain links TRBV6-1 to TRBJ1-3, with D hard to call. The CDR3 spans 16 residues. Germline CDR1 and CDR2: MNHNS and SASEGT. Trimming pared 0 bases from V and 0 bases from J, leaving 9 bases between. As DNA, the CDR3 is TGTGCCAGCAGTGAAGCGTCAGGAGCCTCTGGAAACACCATATATTTT. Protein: CASSEASGASGNTIYF.

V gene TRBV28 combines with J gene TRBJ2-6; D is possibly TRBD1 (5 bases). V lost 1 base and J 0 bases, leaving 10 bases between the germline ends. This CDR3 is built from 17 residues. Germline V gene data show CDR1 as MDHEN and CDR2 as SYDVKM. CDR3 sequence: CASSLYRSISGANVLTF. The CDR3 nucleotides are TGTGCCAGCAGTTTATACAGGTCCATCTCTGGGGCCAACGTCCTGACTTTC.

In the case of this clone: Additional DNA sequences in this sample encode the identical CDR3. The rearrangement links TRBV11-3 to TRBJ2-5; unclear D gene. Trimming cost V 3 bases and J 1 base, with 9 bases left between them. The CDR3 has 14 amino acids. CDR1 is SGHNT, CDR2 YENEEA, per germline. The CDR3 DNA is TGTGCCAGCAGCTTGGGCGGTGGCCAAGAGACCCAGTACTTC. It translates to CASSLGGGQETQYF.

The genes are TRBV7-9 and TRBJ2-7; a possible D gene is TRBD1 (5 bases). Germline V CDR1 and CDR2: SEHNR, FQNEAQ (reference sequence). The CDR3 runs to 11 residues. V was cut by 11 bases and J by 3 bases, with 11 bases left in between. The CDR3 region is CAYGADYEQYF. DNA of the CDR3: TGTGCCTATGGGGCAGACTACGAGCAGTACTTC.

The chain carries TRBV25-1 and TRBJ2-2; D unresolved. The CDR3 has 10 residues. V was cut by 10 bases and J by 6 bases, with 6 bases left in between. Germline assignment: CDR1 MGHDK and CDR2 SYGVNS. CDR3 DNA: TGTGCCACCCAAGCCGGGGAGCTGTTTTTT. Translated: CATQAGELFF.

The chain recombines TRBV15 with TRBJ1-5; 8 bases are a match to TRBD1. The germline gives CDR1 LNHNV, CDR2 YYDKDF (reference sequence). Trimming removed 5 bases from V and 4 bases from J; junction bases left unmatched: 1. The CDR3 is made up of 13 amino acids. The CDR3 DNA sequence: TGTGCCACCAGCCGGGACAGGAATCAGCCCCAGCATTTT. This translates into CATSRDRNQPQHF.

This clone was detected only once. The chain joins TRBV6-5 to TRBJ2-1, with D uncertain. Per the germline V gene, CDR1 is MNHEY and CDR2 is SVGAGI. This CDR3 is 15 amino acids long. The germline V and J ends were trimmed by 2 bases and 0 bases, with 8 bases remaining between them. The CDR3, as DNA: TGTGCCAGCAGTTACGTACGGGTCTCCTACAATGAGCAGTTCTTC. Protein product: CASSYVRVSYNEQFF.

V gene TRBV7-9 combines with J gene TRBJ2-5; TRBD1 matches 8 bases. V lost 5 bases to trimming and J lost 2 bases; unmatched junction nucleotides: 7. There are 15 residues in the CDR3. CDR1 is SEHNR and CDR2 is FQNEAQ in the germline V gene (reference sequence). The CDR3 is CASSESRGQQETQYF. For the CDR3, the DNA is TGTGCCAGCAGCGAGAGCAGGGGGCAGCAAGAGACCCAGTACTTC.

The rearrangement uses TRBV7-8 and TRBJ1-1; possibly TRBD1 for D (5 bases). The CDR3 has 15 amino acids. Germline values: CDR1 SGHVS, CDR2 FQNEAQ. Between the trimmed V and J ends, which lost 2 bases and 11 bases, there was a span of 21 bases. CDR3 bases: TGTGCCAGCAGCTTAAGGCGGGAGGCAGGGCAAGGGGCTTTCTTT. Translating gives CASSLRREAGQGAFF.

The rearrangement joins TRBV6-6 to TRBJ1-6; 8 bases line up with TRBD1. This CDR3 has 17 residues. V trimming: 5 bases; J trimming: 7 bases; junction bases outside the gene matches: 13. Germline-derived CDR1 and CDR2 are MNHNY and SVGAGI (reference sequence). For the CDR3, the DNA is TGTGCCAGCAGTCGAACCTTAAACAGGGGGTTCAATTCACCCCTCCACTTT. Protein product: CASSRTLNRGFNSPLHF.

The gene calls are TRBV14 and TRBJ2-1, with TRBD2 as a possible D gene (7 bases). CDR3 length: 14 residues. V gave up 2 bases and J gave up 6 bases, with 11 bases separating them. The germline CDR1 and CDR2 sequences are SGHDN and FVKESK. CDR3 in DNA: TGTGCCAGCAGCCAACGGGGGGCAGGCAATGAGCAGTTCTTC. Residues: CASSQRGAGNEQFF.

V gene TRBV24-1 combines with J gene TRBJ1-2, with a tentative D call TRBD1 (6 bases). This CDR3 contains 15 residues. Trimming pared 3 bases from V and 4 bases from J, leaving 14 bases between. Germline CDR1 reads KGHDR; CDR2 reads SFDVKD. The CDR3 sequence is CATSDPLDSSYGYTF. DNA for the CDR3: TGTGCCACCAGTGATCCTTTGGACAGCTCCTATGGCTACACCTTC.

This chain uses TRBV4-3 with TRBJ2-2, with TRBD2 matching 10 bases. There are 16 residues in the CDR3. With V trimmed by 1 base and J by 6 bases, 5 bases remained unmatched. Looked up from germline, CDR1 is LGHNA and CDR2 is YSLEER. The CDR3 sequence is CASSQGERGGSGELFF. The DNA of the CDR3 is TGCGCCAGCAGCCAAGGGGAGCGGGGGGGCTCCGGGGAGCTGTTTTTT.

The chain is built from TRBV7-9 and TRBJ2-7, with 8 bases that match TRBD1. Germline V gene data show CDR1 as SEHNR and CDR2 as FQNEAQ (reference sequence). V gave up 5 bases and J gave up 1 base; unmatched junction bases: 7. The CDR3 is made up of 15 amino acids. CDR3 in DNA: TGTGCCAGCAGCGCGAGGACAGGGCCGTCCTACGAGCAGTACTTC. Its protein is CASSARTGPSYEQYF.

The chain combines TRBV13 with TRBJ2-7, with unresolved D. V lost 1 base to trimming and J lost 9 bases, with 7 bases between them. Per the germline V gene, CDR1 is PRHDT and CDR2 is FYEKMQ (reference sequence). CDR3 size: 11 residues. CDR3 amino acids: CASSLDTGQYF. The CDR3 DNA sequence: TGTGCCAGCAGCTTAGATACGGGGCAGTACTTC.

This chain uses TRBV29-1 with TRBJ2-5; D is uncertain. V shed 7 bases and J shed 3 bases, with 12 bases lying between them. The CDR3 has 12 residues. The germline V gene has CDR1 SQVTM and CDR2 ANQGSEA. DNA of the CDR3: TGCAGCGCCAAGTCAGCCGAAGAGACCCAGTACTTC. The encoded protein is CSAKSAEETQYF.

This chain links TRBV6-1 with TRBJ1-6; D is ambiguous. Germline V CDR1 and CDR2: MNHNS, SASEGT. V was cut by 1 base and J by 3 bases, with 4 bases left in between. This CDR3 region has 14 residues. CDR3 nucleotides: TGTGCCAGCAGTGAAGGTTTCTATAATTCACCCCTCCACTTT. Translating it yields CASSEGFYNSPLHF.

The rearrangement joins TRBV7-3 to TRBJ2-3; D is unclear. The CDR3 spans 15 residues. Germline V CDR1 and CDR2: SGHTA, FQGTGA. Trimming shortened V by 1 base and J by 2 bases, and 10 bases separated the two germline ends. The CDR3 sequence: CASSLRSRPTDTQYF. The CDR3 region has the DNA TGTGCCAGCAGCTTAAGGTCCCGCCCCACAGATACGCAGTATTTT.

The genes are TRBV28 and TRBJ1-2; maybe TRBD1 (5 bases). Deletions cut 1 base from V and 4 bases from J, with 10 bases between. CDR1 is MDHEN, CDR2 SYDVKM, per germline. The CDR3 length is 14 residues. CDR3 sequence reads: CASSLFAGTYGYTF. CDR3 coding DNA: TGTGCCAGCAGTTTATTTGCAGGGACCTATGGCTACACCTTC.

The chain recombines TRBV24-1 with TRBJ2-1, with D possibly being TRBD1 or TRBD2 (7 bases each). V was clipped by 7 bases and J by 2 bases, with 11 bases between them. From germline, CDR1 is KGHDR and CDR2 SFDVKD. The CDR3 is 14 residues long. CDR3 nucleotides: TGTGCCACCAGGGGAGGGGGCGCCTACAATGAGCAGTTCTTC. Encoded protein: CATRGGGAYNEQFF.

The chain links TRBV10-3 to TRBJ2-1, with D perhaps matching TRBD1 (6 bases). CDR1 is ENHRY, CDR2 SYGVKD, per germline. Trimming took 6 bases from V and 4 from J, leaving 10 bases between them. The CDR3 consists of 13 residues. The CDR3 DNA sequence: TGTGCCATCAGACCTGGACAGTACAATGAGCAGTTCTTC. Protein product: CAIRPGQYNEQFF.

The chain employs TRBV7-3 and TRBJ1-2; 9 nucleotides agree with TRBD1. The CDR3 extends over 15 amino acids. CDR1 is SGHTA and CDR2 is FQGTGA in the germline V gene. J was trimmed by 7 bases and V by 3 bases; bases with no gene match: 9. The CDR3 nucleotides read TGTGCCAGCAGCTTCTCGGGACAGGGCGCCGCTGGCTACACCTTC. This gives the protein CASSFSGQGAAGYTF.

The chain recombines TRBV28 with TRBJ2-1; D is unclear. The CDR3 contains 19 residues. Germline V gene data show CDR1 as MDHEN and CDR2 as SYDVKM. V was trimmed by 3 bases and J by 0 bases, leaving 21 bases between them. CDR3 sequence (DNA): TGTGCCAGCAGTTTTTTGAGAGTTCCTCACCACATCTCCTACAATGAGCAGTTCTTC. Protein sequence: CASSFLRVPHHISYNEQFF.

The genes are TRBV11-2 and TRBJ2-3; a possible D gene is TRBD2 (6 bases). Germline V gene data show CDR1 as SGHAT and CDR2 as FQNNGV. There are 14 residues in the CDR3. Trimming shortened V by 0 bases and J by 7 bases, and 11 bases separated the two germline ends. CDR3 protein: CASSLDYGGNTQYF. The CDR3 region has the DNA TGTGCCAGCAGCTTAGATTATGGGGGGAATACGCAGTATTTT.

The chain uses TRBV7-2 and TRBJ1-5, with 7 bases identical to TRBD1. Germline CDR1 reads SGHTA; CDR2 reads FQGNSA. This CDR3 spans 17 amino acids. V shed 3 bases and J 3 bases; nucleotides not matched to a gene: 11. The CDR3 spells CASSFTGVGTANQPQHF. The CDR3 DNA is TGTGCCAGCAGCTTTACAGGCGTGGGGACAGCCAATCAGCCCCAGCATTTT.

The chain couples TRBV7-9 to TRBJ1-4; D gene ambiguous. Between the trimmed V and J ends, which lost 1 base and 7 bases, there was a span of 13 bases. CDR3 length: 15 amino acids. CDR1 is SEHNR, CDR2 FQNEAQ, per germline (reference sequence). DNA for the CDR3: TGTGCCAGCAGCTTAGGTGCCCCGGCGGCTGAAAAACTGTTTTTT. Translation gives CASSLGAPAAEKLFF.

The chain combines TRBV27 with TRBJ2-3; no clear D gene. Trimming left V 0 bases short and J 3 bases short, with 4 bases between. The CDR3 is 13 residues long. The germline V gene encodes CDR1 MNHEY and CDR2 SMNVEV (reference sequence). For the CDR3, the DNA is TGTGCCAGCAGTTTATCATGGACAGATACGCAGTATTTT. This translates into CASSLSWTDTQYF.